This T cell receptor beta chain was identified in a study of PD-L1 blockade in urothelial cancer. Across the whole study: Men with urothelial cancer arising in the bladder made up about 85% of the roughly 30 patients. T cells were recovered from blood samples at a median of 141,255.

Clones were read by immunoSEQ multiplex PCR, and TCRdb kept only the in-frame ones, dropping some. The sample yields fewer than 85,000 clones, 88% seen once. The sample's time point: peripheral blood 6 weeks after treatment start. The germline V gene has CDR1 SNHLY and CDR2 FYNNEI. CDR3 length: 15 amino acids. Losses at the gene ends were 7 bases for V and 9 bases for J; bases not matched to a gene: 12. The TCR originated in a man aged 55 to 70 with urothelial cancer. The chain recombines TRBV2 with TRBJ2-1; 10 bases line up with TRBD1. Here the sequenced sample was PBMCs, taken around atezolizumab (anti-PD-L1) treatment. This chain's CDR3 is CASTMGQGIPAEQFF. The CDR3 nucleotides are TGTGCCAGCACGATGGGACAGGGGATTCCTGCTGAGCAGTTCTTC. Using reference TRBV2 and TRBJ2-1 for the parts outside the CDR3, the full variable domain is EPEVTQTPSHQVTQMGQEVILRCVPISNHLYFYWYRQILGQKVEFLVSFYNNEISEKSEIFDDQFSVERPDGSNFTLKIRSTKLEDSAMYFCASTMGQGIPAEQFFGPGTRLTVL.